There are a few counts of the clone carrying this TCR beta chain. A read error is possible here, since a much larger clone lies one base away. As the CDR3 is not closed by the conserved phenylalanine or tryptophan, this likely results from a read error. The data belong to a study of patients and donors after allogeneic stem cell transplantation. In TCRdb, the RT-PCR reads were re-called with MiXCR into one record per CDR3 protein. Here the sample spans approximately 12,000 distinct CDR3 sequences, approximately 25% being singletons. Germline-derived CDR1 and CDR2 are KGHSH and LQKENI. The CDR3 length is 13 residues. Trimming pared 2 bases from V and 4 bases from J, leaving 8 bases between.

This sequence joins TRBV18 and TRBJ1-1; no reliable D call. Input material: blood, either unsorted or a sorted T cell fraction (not recorded which). This TCR was recovered from a human donor who was either an allogeneic HSCT recipient or a stem cell or donor lymphocyte infusion donor (not recorded which). It is not recorded whose cells these are; they may come from a transplant donor. CDR3 protein: CASSPGRTTEAFL. Written as DNA, the CDR3 is TGTGCCAGCTCACCAGGGAGGACCACTGAAGCTTTCTTG.